This TCR beta chain was identified in a study of OX40 agonist ivuxolimab in advanced cancers. Looking at the study overall: At 0.01 to 10 mg/kg, ivuxolimab was administered intravenously to patients every 2 weeks.

V lost 3 bases, J lost 3 bases, and 3 bases stayed unmatched. This CDR3 region has 14 residues. CDR1 and CDR2 from the germline V gene are SGDLS and YYNGEE. Clones were read by immunoSEQ multiplex PCR, and TCRdb kept only the in-frame ones, dropping some. Among about 79,000 clones listed, just under 95% were seen once. The sequence was collected from an adult with an advanced solid tumor such as melanoma, head and neck, liver or kidney cancer. Sample: CD4+ or CD8+ T cells sorted from blood, taken in a trial of the OX40 agonist ivuxolimab. The rearrangement joins TRBV9 to TRBJ1-5; 7 positions match TRBD1. DNA of the CDR3: TGTGCCAGCAGCGCAGGGACAGTCAATCAGCCCCAGCATTTT. It codes for CASSAGTVNQPQHF. The variable domain in full, with the rest retrieved from reference TRBV9 and TRBJ1-5, is DSGVTQTPKHLITATGQRVTLRCSPRSGDLSVYWYQQSLDQGLQFLIQYYNGEERAKGNILERFSAQQFPDLHSELNLSSLELGDSALYFCASSAGTVNQPQHFGDGTRLSIL.